A selection of T cell receptor beta chains follows, all from one sample in a study of cytomegalovirus exposure and HLA in healthy donors. Sequencing used immunoSEQ multiplex PCR; TCRdb keeps in-frame clones, though not all of them. This sample yields approximately 160,000 clones, of which over 85% are seen a single time; just over 4% belongs to the top ten. Sequenced input: PBMCs. The source is a man aged 18 to 29 in good health and CMV-seropositive. Each CDR3 is given without its conserved first and last residue. The order of the fields is V gene, J gene, D gene, CDR3 protein. A D gene is named only where the DNA matches it firmly.

TRBV28	TRBJ2-2	TRBD2	ASSPGTSGRERGTGELF
TRBV2	TRBJ2-1	TRBD1	ASRETGGLYDEQF
TRBV28	TRBJ1-5	NA	ASSLQGMGQPQH
TRBV28	TRBJ1-4	TRBD1	ASSTEGARNEKLF
TRBV18	TRBJ2-7	NA	ASSPPSSYEQY
TRBV5-4	TRBJ2-7	TRBD2	ASSSLGGRGYGEQY
TRBV7-3	TRBJ2-1	TRBD2	ASSLGSLANYNEQF
TRBV19	TRBJ1-5	NA	ASSISSLNSNQPQH
TRBV28	TRBJ2-1	TRBD1	ASSLNRGFDEQF
TRBV18	TRBJ2-3	TRBD2	ASSPVAGDTQY
TRBV30	TRBJ2-3	TRBD2	AWSGSGRSADTQY
TRBV4-1	TRBJ2-5	TRBD2	ASTLAGGPAETQY
TRBV4-1	TRBJ2-1	TRBD2	ASSQLAGVVNEQF
TRBV19	TRBJ2-7	NA	ASSIDRQSSSYEQY
TRBV9	TRBJ2-7	TRBD2	ASSVDSGGLYEQY
TRBV4-1	TRBJ2-1	NA	ASSQAPDSPYNEQF
TRBV11-2	TRBJ2-7	TRBD2	ASSVSGSGYEQY
TRBV5-5	TRBJ2-6	NA	ASRLEGAGSSGANVLT
TRBV13	TRBJ1-1	NA	ASSLRGGLEAF
TRBV27	TRBJ2-7	TRBD2	ASSLRLAGAGPYEQY
TRBV29-1	TRBJ2-7	NA	SVSDSYEQY
TRBV27	TRBJ2-1	TRBD2	ASSLRREGYYNEQF
TRBV11-2	TRBJ2-5	TRBD2	ASSLGGASGRGPQETQY
TRBV5-1	TRBJ2-3	TRBD2	ASSLSLAGGSTDTQY
TRBV28	TRBJ1-2	NA	ASGVHPLGSYGYT
TRBV28	TRBJ2-3	TRBD2	ASSFGSYSGTDTQY
TRBV15	TRBJ2-7	NA	ATSRGSVSYEQY
TRBV6-6	TRBJ2-7	NA	ASRGQGLAYEQY
TRBV27	TRBJ2-7	NA	ASGEGQVYEQY